This T cell receptor beta chain was observed in a study of cytomegalovirus exposure and HLA in healthy donors. Study-wide findings and caveats: A prior analysis recorded that most TCR beta V segments were productive about 87% or about 30% of the time. Reports showed the classifier diagnosing cytomegalovirus status with high specificity and sensitivity.

These donors counted as nominally healthy when sampled, but unrecorded immune exposures were likely. Both 60 Vbeta primers and 13 Jbeta primers went into the PCR. Data came from immunoSEQ multiplex PCR; TCRdb stores just in-frame clones and leaves some out. The repertoire table contains 150,000 to 200,000 clones. The CDR3 contains 14 residues. Germline V gene sequence: CDR1 MNHEY, CDR2 SVGAGI. The V end was cut by 7 bases, the J end by 7 bases, with 19 bases between. A remark on this clone: Its antigen is unidentified.

The sequence derives from a woman aged 60-75 years in good health and CMV-seronegative. Material: PBMCs. The chain joins TRBV6-5 to TRBJ1-2, with D perhaps TRBD1 (6 bases). CDR3 protein: CASTRTATSGGYTF. CDR3 DNA sequence: TGTGCCAGCACTAGGACAGCAACTTCTGGTGGCTACACCTTC.